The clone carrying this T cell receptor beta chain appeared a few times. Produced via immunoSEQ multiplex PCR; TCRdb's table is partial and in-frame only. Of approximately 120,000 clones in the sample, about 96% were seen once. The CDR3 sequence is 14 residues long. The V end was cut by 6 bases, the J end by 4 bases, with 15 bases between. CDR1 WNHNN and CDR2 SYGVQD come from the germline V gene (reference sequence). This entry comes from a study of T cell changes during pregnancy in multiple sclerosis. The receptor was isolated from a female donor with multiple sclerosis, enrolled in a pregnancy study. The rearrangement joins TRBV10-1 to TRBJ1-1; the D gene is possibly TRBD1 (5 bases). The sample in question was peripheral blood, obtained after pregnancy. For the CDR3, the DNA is TGCGCCAGCAGCCCCTCCAGGGTCCGCACTGAAGCTTTCTTT. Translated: CASSPSRVRTEAFF.